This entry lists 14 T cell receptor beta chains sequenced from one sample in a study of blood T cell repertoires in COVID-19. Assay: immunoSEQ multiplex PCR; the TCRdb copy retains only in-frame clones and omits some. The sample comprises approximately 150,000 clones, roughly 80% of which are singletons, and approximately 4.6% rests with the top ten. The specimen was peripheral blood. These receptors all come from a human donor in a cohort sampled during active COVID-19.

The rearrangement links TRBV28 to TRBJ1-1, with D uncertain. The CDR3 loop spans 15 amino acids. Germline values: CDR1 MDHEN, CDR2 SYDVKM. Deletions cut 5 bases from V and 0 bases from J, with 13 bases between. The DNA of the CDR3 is TGTGCCAGCAGTGATTACAGTGGGCTGAACACTGAAGCTTTCTTT. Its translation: CASSDYSGLNTEAFF.

The DNA for the CDR3 is TGCGCCAGCAGCTCCGGGACAGGGGGCCCGGGAGGCTCCTACAATGAGCAGTTCTTC. It yields the protein CASSSGTGGPGGSYNEQFF. V usage is TRBV5-1 and J usage is TRBJ2-1; 12 positions match TRBD1. Germline lookup yields CDR1 SGHRS and CDR2 YFSETQ. The CDR3 runs to 19 residues. V shed 3 bases, J shed 0 bases, and the junction held 10 bases outside the gene matches.

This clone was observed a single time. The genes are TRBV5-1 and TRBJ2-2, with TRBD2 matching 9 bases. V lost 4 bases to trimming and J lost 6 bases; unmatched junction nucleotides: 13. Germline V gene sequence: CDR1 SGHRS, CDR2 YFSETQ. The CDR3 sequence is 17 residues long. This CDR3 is CASSPLGGGGAAGELFF. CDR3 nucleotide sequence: TGCGCCAGCAGCCCCTTGGGGGGCGGGGGGGCCGCCGGGGAGCTGTTTTTT. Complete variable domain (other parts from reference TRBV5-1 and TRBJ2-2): KAGVTQTPRYLIKTRGQQVTLSCSPISGHRSVSWYQQTPGQGLQFLFEYFSETQRNKGNFPGRFSGRQFSNSRSEMNVSTLELGDSALYLCASSPLGGGGAAGELFFGEGSRLTVL.

The CDR3 nucleotides are TGTGCCAGCAGTTACTCGGGACAGGGGTTCAATCAGCCCCAGCATTTT. Amino acid sequence: CASSYSGQGFNQPQHF. The J gene is TRBJ1-5, the V gene TRBV6-6; 10 bases line up with TRBD1. With 0 bases clipped from V and 3 bases from J, the junction kept 2 bases outside the gene matches. Germline CDR1 MNHNY, CDR2 SVGAGI (reference sequence). The CDR3 loop spans 16 amino acids.

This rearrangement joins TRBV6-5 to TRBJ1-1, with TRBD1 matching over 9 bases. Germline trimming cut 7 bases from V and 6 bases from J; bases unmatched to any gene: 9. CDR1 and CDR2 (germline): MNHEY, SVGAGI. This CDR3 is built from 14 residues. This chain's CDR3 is CASKKQGALAEAFF. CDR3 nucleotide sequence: TGTGCCAGCAAAAAACAGGGGGCTTTGGCTGAAGCTTTCTTT.

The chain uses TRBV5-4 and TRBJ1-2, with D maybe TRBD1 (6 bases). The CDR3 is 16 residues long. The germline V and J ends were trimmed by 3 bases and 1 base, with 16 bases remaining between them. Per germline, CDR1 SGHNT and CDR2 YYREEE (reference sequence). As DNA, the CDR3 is TGTGCCAGCAGCTCTGGGTGGGCAGGGGATAACTATGGCTACACCTTC. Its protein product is CASSSGWAGDNYGYTF.

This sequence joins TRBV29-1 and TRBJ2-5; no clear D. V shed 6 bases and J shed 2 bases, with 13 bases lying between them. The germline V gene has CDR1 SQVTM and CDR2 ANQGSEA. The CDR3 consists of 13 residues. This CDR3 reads CSVQQPLQETQYF. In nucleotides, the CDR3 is TGCAGCGTCCAACAACCTTTACAAGAGACCCAGTACTTC.

CDR3 sequence (DNA): TGTGCCAGCAGCTTTCTGGGGGGGGACTTCACCGGGGAGCTGTTTTTT. Protein: CASSFLGGDFTGELFF. This rearrangement joins TRBV7-2 to TRBJ2-2; 7 bases are a match to TRBD2. CDR3 length: 16 residues. CDR1 and CDR2 (germline): SGHTA, FQGNSA. The junction had 8 bases not matched to a gene; V was cut back by 3 bases and J by 4 bases. Combining the CDR3 with reference TRBV7-2 and TRBJ2-2 gives the whole variable domain GAGVSQSPSNKVTEKGKDVELRCDPISGHTALYWYRQSLGQGLEFLIYFQGNSAPDKSGLPSDRFSAERTGGSVSTLTIQRTQQEDSAVYLCASSFLGGDFTGELFFGEGSRLTVL.

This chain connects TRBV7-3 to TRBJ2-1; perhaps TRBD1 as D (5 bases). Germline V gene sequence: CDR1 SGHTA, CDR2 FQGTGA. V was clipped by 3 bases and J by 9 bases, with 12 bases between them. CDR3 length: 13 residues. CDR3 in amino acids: CASSFSREGEQFF. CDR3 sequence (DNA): TGTGCCAGCAGCTTCTCCAGGGAAGGTGAGCAGTTCTTC.

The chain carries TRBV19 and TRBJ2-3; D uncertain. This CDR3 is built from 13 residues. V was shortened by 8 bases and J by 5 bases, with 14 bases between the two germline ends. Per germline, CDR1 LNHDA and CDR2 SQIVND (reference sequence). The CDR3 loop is CASALRRRDTQYF. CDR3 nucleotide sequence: TGTGCCAGTGCCCTTCGGAGAAGAGATACGCAGTATTTT.

CDR3 protein: CSASSGGAEAFF. The DNA for the CDR3 is TGCAGTGCTAGTTCAGGGGGTGCTGAAGCTTTCTTT. The chain employs TRBV20-1 and TRBJ1-1; 7 bases line up with TRBD1. Germline CDR1 DFQATT, CDR2 SNEGSKA (reference sequence). V lost 3 bases to trimming and J lost 6 bases; unmatched junction nucleotides: 4. The CDR3 length is 12 residues.

The CDR3 reads CASSPGGALNEQFF. In DNA, the CDR3 is TGTGCCAGCAGCCCCGGAGGAGCGCTTAATGAGCAGTTCTTC. The chain combines TRBV11-3 with TRBJ2-1; tentative D call: TRBD2 (5 bases). The CDR3 is made up of 14 amino acids. V shed 5 bases and J shed 7 bases, with 15 bases lying between them. The germline V gene has CDR1 SGHNT and CDR2 YENEEA.

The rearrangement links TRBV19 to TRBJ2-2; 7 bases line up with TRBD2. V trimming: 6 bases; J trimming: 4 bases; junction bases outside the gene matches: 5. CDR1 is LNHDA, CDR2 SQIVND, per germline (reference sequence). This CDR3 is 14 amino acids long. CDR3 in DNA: TGTGCCAGTAGCGGGAGGCGGGGCACCGGGGAGCTGTTTTTT. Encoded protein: CASSGRRGTGELFF. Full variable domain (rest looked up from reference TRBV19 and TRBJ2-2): DGGITQSPKYLFRKEGQNVTLSCEQNLNHDAMYWYRQDPGQGLRLIYYSQIVNDFQKGDIAEGYSVSREKKESFPLTVTSAQKNPTAFYLCASSGRRGTGELFFGEGSRLTVL.

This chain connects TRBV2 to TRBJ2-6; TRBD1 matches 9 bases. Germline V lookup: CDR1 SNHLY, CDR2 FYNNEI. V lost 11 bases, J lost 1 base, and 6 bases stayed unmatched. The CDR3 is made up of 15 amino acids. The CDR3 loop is CAGGQGASGANVLTF. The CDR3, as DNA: TGTGCCGGGGGACAGGGAGCTTCTGGGGCCAACGTCCTGACTTTC.